This is a list of T cell receptor beta chains from one sample in a study of T-cell reconstitution after alpha-beta-depleted transplantation in children. MiXCR, applied by TCRdb to the PCR reads, yields one record per CDR3 protein. The data contain a few hundred thousand distinct CDR3 sequences, around a tenth of them singletons. The sequences come from peripheral blood, collected 180 days after TCRalphabeta/CD19-depleted stem cell transplant. These receptor sequences come from a male patient under 10 years old who had a stem cell transplant for chronic granulomatous disease, so the T cells may come from the graft donor. The conserved cysteine and the conserved F or W are not part of the CDR3 here. The order of the fields is clone size, J gene, D gene, V gene, CDR3 protein. A D gene is named only where the DNA matches it firmly. Where a row states a size, it is once, few, many or the class of an expanded clone; other rows omit it.

>many|TRBJ2-3|NA|TRBV29-1
SAWRDTQY
>many|TRBJ2-5|TRBD2|TRBV5-5
ASSFLAGGTKETQY
>many|TRBJ2-1|TRBD2|TRBV7-2
ASSPQPGGGLYNEQF
>many|TRBJ2-1|NA|TRBV15
ATSRTMAGDEQF
>many|TRBJ2-4|NA|TRBV20-1
SARSQQGRWRNIQY
>many|TRBJ2-3|NA|TRBV15
ATSTTPWAIHLDTQY
>many|TRBJ1-1|TRBD1|TRBV20-1
SAFRGDTEAF
>many|TRBJ2-3|NA|TRBV9
ASSPLEDTQY
>few|TRBJ2-5|NA|TRBV6-6
ASSPPPGTQY
>many|TRBJ2-5|NA|TRBV4-2
ASSQDLGLGETQY
>many|TRBJ2-7|TRBD2|TRBV3-1
ASSHPSGIAYEQY
>many|TRBJ2-3|NA|TRBV5-1
ASSTRETDTQY
>many|TRBJ2-2|NA|TRBV12-3/TRBV12-4
ASSSRIGGELF
>many|TRBJ2-4|NA|TRBV27
ASSLSQGAKNIQY
>many|TRBJ1-2|NA|TRBV20-1
SARAPPRGDFLRYT
>NA|TRBJ2-3|NA|TRBV2
ASTFGGGPVSDTQY
>many|TRBJ2-7|TRBD1|TRBV4-3
ASSRQTGGGYEQY
>many|TRBJ2-4|TRBD2|TRBV27
ASASGRVKNIQY
>NA|TRBJ2-1|NA|TRBV6-2/TRBV6-3
ASSYSTGISYNVQF
>many|TRBJ2-7|TRBD2|TRBV5-1
ASSLDSGTSASYEQY
>many|TRBJ2-5|TRBD1|TRBV18
ASSPGTGPTQY
>many|TRBJ2-7|NA|TRBV5-1
ASSLIDDEQY
>many|TRBJ2-7|NA|TRBV21-1
ASSKRSTGGEPEEY
>many|TRBJ2-6|NA|TRBV15
ATSTEGSGANVLT
>NA|TRBJ2-3|TRBD2|TRBV3-1
ACCRGRGTSEDTDTQY
>many|TRBJ2-5|NA|TRBV28
ASSLYGPGGSAHGTQY
>NA|TRBJ2-1|TRBD2|TRBV28
ASSLLVGGPLFEQF
>many|TRBJ2-3|NA|TRBV27
ASSLWETTDTQY
>many|TRBJ2-1|NA|TRBV11-2
ASSTPRGRIDNEQF
>many|TRBJ1-4|NA|TRBV7-2
ASSLVSGAGEKLF
>many|TRBJ2-5|NA|TRBV5-1
ASSSGTMETQY